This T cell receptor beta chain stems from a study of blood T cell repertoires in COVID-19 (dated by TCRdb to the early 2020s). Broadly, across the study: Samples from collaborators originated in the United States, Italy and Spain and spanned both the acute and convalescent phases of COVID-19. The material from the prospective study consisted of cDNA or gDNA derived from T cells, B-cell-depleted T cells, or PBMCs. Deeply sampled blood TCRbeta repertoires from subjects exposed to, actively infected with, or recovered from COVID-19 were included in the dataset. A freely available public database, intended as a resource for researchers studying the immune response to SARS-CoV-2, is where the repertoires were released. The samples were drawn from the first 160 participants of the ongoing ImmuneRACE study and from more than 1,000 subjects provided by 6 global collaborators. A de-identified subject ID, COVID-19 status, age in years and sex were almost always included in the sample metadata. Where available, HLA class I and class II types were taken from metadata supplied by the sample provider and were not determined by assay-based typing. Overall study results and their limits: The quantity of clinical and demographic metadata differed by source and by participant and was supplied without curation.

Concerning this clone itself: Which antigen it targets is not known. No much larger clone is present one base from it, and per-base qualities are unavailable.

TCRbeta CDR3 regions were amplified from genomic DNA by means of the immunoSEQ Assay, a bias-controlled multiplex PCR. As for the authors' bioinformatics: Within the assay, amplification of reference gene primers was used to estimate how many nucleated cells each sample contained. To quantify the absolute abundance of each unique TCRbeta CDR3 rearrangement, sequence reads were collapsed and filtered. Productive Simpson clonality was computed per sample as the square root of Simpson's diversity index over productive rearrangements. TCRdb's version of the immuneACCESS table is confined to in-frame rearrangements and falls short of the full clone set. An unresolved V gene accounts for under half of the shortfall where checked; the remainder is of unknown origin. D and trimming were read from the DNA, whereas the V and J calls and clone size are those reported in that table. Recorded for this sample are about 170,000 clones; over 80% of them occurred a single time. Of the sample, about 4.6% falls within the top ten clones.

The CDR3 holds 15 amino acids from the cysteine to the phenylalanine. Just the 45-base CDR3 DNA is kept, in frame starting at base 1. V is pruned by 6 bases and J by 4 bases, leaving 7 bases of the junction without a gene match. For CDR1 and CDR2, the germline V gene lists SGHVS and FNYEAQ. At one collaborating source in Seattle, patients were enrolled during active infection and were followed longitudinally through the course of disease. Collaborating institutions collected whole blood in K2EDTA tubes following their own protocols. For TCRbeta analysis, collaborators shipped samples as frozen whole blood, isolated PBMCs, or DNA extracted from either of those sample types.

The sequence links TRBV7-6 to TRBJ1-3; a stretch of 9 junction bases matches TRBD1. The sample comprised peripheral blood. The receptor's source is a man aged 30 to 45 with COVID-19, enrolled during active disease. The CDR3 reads CASSLQGAAGNTIYF. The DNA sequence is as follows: TGTGCCAGCAGTTTACAGGGGGCCGCCGGAAACACCATATATTTT.